The 14 T cell receptor beta chains below come from one sample, sequenced in a study of T cell responses to AZD1222 COVID-19 vaccine. Some clones are missing from TCRdb's copy, which holds only in-frame ones; the method was immunoSEQ multiplex PCR. The repertoire consists of roughly 42,000 clones, with 88% occurring once and the leading ten covering over 20%. The sample was peripheral blood, taken 28 days after the second dose of the MenACWY control vaccine. The receptors were sampled from an adult who received the MenACWY meningococcal vaccine as a control.

V usage is TRBV19 and J usage is TRBJ2-1, with D possibly TRBD1 on 6 matching bases. The CDR3 length is 15 residues. Germline assignment: CDR1 LNHDA and CDR2 SQIVND (reference sequence). V was pared by 3 bases and J by 1 base, with 10 bases between. The CDR3 is CASSISQGSYNEQFF. In DNA form, the CDR3 reads TGTGCCAGTAGTATTTCCCAGGGGTCCTACAATGAGCAGTTCTTC.

The chain links TRBV5-1 to TRBJ2-3; 9 positions match TRBD1. This CDR3 comprises 16 residues. After removal of 6 bases from V and 3 bases from J, the junction contained 11 bases not matched to a gene. Germline V gene data show CDR1 as SGHRS and CDR2 as YFSETQ. Here the CDR3 DNA reads TGCGCCAGCACCACGTGGCCGGGACAGGGTACAGATACGCAGTATTTT. Translated: CASTTWPGQGTDTQYF.

This chain links TRBV3-1 (or the pseudogene TRBV3-2) with TRBJ2-1; D remains ambiguous. CDR3 length equals 11 residues. Germline V lookup: CDR1 LGHDT, CDR2 YNNKEL (reference sequence). V lost 5 bases and J lost 8, with 7 bases in between. CDR3 bases: TGTGCCAGCAGCAGTGCAGATGAGCAGTTCTTC. Its protein product is CASSSADEQFF.

V usage is TRBV7-3 and J usage is TRBJ2-6; 7 nucleotides agree with TRBD1. The CDR3 has 18 amino acids. The V gene's germline CDR1 is SGHTA and CDR2 FQGTGA. Trimming took 1 base from V and 0 from J; bases not matched to a gene: 6. In nucleotides, the CDR3 is TGTGCCAGCAGCTTAAGACCGGGACAGCTCTCTGGGGCCAACGTCCTGACTTTC. Translated, it gives CASSLRPGQLSGANVLTF. Variable domain in full (rest from reference TRBV7-3 and TRBJ2-6): GAGVSQTPSNKVTEKGKYVELRCDPISGHTALYWYRQSLGQGPEFLIYFQGTGAADDSGLPNDRFFAVRPEGSVSTLKIQRTERGDSAVYLCASSLRPGQLSGANVLTFGAGSRLTVL.

The rearrangement links TRBV6-5 to TRBJ2-3, with D perhaps matching TRBD2 (5 bases). This CDR3 has 14 amino acids. Trimming stripped 2 bases from V and 2 bases from J, with 8 bases between. In germline, CDR1 is MNHEY, CDR2 SVGAGI. The CDR3 DNA reads as TGTGCCAGCAGTTACCAGCGGCACACAGATACGCAGTATTTT. Its translation is CASSYQRHTDTQYF.

The chain recombines TRBV28 with TRBJ2-3; 9 nucleotides agree with TRBD1. Germline trimming cut 1 base from V and 5 bases from J; bases unmatched to any gene: 4. This CDR3 has 15 residues. Germline V gene sequence: CDR1 MDHEN, CDR2 SYDVKM. CDR3 DNA: TGTGCCAGCAGTTTATTGGGACAGGGTAAAGATACGCAGTATTTT. It specifies CASSLLGQGKDTQYF.

The genes are TRBV7-2 and TRBJ2-5; possibly TRBD2 for D (7 bases). The CDR3 consists of 15 residues. CDR1 is SGHTA and CDR2 is FQGNSA in the germline V gene. V was clipped by 4 bases and J by 5 bases, with 17 bases between them. The CDR3 sequence: CASSSLIAGAETQYF. The CDR3 nucleotides are TGTGCCAGCAGCTCCCTCATTGCGGGGGCGGAGACCCAGTACTTC.

J is TRBJ2-5 and V is TRBV5-4; tentative D call: TRBD1 (5 bases). V lost 4 bases, J lost 4 bases, and 11 bases lay in between. The CDR3 is made up of 13 amino acids. The germline gives CDR1 SGHNT, CDR2 YYREEE (reference sequence). CDR3 nucleotide sequence: TGTGCCAGCAGCCCAGGGTATGGAGAGACCCAGTACTTC. Protein: CASSPGYGETQYF.

The J gene is TRBJ2-2, the V gene TRBV27, with 10 nucleotides matching TRBD1. Per germline, CDR1 MNHEY and CDR2 SMNVEV (reference sequence). V lost 5 bases to trimming and J lost 2 bases; unmatched junction nucleotides: 14. CDR3 size: 19 residues. This CDR3 is CASSPPGQGMLSNTGELFF. The CDR3 DNA sequence: TGTGCCAGCAGTCCACCGGGACAGGGGATGCTCTCAAACACCGGGGAGCTGTTTTTT.

The V gene is TRBV27, the J gene TRBJ1-2; 10 positions agree with TRBD1. V shed 2 bases, J shed 7 bases, and the junction held 4 bases outside the gene matches. CDR3 length equals 14 residues. Germline V gives CDR1 MNHEY, CDR2 SMNVEV (reference sequence). The CDR3 region has the DNA TGTGCCAGCAGTTTAACCGGGACAGGGGTTGGCTACACCTTC. Protein: CASSLTGTGVGYTF.

The rearrangement joins TRBV9 to TRBJ2-5; 12 positions agree with TRBD2. Losses at the gene ends were 7 bases for V and 5 bases for J; bases not matched to a gene: 15. The CDR3 contains 17 residues. The germline gives CDR1 SGDLS, CDR2 YYNGEE. The DNA of the CDR3 is TGTGCCAGCGGGGCGACTAGCGGGAGTGGAGGAAGGGAGACCCAGTACTTC. This sequence encodes CASGATSGSGGRETQYF.

This clone was seen only once. V usage is TRBV7-9 and J usage is TRBJ1-2; no definite D call. The CDR3 totals 15 residues. Trimming left V 5 bases short and J 4 bases short, with 17 bases between. Germline CDR1 reads SEHNR; CDR2 reads FQNEAQ (reference sequence). As DNA, the CDR3 is TGTGCCAGCAGCGCATGGAGTGGCACGGGCTATGGCTACACCTTC. Its protein is CASSAWSGTGYGYTF.

This chain joins TRBV7-2 and TRBJ1-4; possibly TRBD1 for D (5 bases). Trimming took off 3 bases at V and 8 bases at J, with 13 bases between the two ends. This CDR3 has 14 residues. Germline assignment: CDR1 SGHTA and CDR2 FQGNSA. CDR3 loop: CASSFNPGGEKLFF. The CDR3 region has the DNA TGTGCCAGCAGCTTTAACCCGGGGGGAGAAAAACTGTTTTTT. The complete variable domain, with remaining parts taken from reference TRBV7-2 and TRBJ1-4, reads GAGVSQSPSNKVTEKGKDVELRCDPISGHTALYWYRQSLGQGLEFLIYFQGNSAPDKSGLPSDRFSAERTGGSVSTLTIQRTQQEDSAVYLCASSFNPGGEKLFFGSGTQLSVL.

This clone has a handful of counts. V gene TRBV6-6 combines with J gene TRBJ2-7, with D perhaps given as TRBD1 or TRBD2 (5 bases each). Trimming took 5 bases from V and 4 from J, leaving 9 bases between them. This CDR3 spans 12 amino acids. Germline values: CDR1 MNHNY, CDR2 SVGAGI (reference sequence). CDR3 nucleotide sequence: TGTGCCAGCAGTGGGGGTACATACGAGCAGTACTTC. Translating it yields CASSGGTYEQYF.